The clone carrying this TCR beta chain appeared a few times. Its antigen is currently unknown. The sample has other DNA sequences that encode this CDR3 too. The record originates from a study of beta chain features in type 1 diabetes. Regarding the study as a whole: Patients with type 1 diabetes showed fewer VDJ junction insertions and more deletions. Across all four CD4+ subsets, people with type 1 diabetes showed modestly shorter TCRB CDR3s. The naive, central memory and Treg TCRB repertoires looked more alike in patients than they did in healthy donors.

The entirety of the isolated RNA underwent reverse transcription, so expressed TCRB transcripts were sequenced. Using immunoSEQ multiplex PCR, the repertoire was profiled, and TCRdb retains in-frame clones only, with some absent. The table includes around 430,000 clones, approximately 31% detected once. Trimming left V 0 bases short and J 6 bases short, with 6 bases between. This CDR3 is built from 12 residues. Per the germline V gene, CDR1 is ENHRY and CDR2 is SYGVKD. V gene TRBV10-3 combines with J gene TRBJ2-7; perhaps D is TRBD1 or TRBD2 (5 bases each). The sequencing sample was made of naive CD4+ T cells from blood. This TCR was recovered from a man aged 18 to 29 in good health. The CDR3 is CAISESGGEQYF. CDR3 nucleotide sequence: TGTGCCATCAGTGAGTCTGGGGGCGAGCAGTACTTC.